One T cell receptor (beta chain) is described in this entry. Its target is not known. V was shortened by 5 bases and J by 4 bases, with 15 bases between the two germline ends. Germline values: CDR1 SGHVS, CDR2 FQNEAQ. The CDR3 loop spans 15 amino acids. This sample is part of a study of shared clonotypes between healthy human individuals. Notes on the study in general: Some naive CD4 clonotypes, roughly 5%, turned up in common across a few donors. Estimated richness was generally greater in naive than memory subsets.

The table came from immunoSEQ multiplex PCR; TCRdb's copy has only in-frame clones and leaves some out. The sample holds around 2.5 million clones, roughly 93% seen once. The genes are TRBV7-8 and TRBJ2-1; D is unresolved. This TCR came from a man aged 18 to 30 in good health. Some clones in this sample may be carry-over from other donors' samples. Sequenced sample: naive CD4+ T cells from PBMCs. Stated subset: CD45RA+ positively selected. The CDR3 DNA follows: TGTGCCAGCAGCACCACGACCCGACCATACAATGAGCAGTTCTTC. Amino acid sequence: CASSTTTRPYNEQFF.